Detailed here is one T cell receptor (beta chain). The entry originates in a study of shared clonotypes between healthy human individuals. Study information: Three plates were used per donor for CD4 naive, three for CD4 memory, two for CD8 naive and one for CD8 memory.

It was CD45RO-negative cells, positively selected for CCR7, that made up naive CD8 cells, with terminally differentiated effector memory CD45RA+ cells excluded. Produced via immunoSEQ multiplex PCR; TCRdb's table is partial and in-frame only. Of about 2.2 million clones listed, just over 90% are singletons. Input material: naive CD8+ T cells from PBMCs. The sequence was collected from a young man in good health. Some clones in this sample may be carry-over from other donors' samples.

CDR3 residues: CASSLWPSPNNEQFF. The DNA for the CDR3 is TGTGCCAGCAGCTTGTGGCCTTCCCCTAACAATGAGCAGTTCTTC. The chain couples TRBV5-6 to TRBJ2-1, with no clear D. This CDR3 spans 15 amino acids. Between the trimmed V and J ends, which lost 1 base and 5 bases, there was a span of 13 bases. Per germline, CDR1 SGHDT and CDR2 YYEEEE. The full variable domain, with the rest looked up from reference TRBV5-6 and TRBJ2-1, is DAGVTQSPTHLIKTRGQQVTLRCSPKSGHDTVSWYQQALGQGPQFIFQYYEEEERQRGNFPDRFSGHQFPNYSSELNVNALLLGDSALYLCASSLWPSPNNEQFFGPGTRLTVL.